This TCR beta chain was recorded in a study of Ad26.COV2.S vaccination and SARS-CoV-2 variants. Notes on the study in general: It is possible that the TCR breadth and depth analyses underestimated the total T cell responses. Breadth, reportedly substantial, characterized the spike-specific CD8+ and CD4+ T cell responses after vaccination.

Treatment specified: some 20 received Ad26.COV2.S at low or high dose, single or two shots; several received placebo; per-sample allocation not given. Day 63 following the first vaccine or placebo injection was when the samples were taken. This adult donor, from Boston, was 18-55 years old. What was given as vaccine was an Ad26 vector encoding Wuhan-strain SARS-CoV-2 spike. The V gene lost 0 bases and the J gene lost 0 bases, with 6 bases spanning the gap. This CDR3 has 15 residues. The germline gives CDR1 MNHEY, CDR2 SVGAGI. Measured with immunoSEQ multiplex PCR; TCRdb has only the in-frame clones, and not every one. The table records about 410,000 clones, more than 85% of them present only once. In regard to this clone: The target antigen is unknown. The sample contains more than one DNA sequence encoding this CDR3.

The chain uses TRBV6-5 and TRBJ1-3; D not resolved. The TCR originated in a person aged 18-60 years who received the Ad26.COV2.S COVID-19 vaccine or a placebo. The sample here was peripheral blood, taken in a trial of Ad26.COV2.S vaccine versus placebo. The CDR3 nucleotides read TGTGCCAGCAGTTACTCGCGCACCTCTGGAAACACCATATATTTT. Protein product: CASSYSRTSGNTIYF.